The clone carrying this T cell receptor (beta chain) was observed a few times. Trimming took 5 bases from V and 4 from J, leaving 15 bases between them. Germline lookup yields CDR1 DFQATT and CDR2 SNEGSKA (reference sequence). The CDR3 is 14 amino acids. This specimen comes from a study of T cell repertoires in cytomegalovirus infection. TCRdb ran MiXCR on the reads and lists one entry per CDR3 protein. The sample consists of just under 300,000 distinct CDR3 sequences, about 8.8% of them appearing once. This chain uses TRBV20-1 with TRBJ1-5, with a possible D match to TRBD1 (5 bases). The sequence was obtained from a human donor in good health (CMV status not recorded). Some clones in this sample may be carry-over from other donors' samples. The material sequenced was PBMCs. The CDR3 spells CSAGRGGANQPQHF. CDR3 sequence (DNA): TGCAGTGCTGGAAGGGGCGGGGCAAATCAGCCCCAGCATTTT.